This entry concerns a single T cell receptor (beta chain). Its antigen is unidentified. The data were taken from a study of cytomegalovirus exposure and HLA in healthy donors. Across the whole study: The 100 to 150 validation repertoires were reported in a later analysis to have been generated on the same platform as the approximately 700 first-cohort repertoires. Study-wide results and limits: The study designated around 150 TCR beta chains cytomegalovirus-associated. While the bulk of TCR sequences proved rare, some public TCRs turned up in many donors. In vitro work confirmed that a few CMV-associated chains recognize CMV antigens.

In germline, CDR1 is ENHRY, CDR2 SYGVKD. The CDR3 is made up of 14 amino acids. V dropped 6 bases and J dropped 10 bases, with 16 bases sitting between them. TCRdb's table, derived via immunoSEQ multiplex PCR, lists solely in-frame clones and lacks some. The data contain around 130,000 clones, under 90% of them singletons. This receptor was taken from a woman aged 25 to 45 in good health and CMV-seronegative. The sample was PBMCs. The chain couples TRBV10-3 to TRBJ1-6; D perhaps matches TRBD1 (6 bases). The chain's CDR3 is CAIRGGQAVSPLHF. The CDR3 bases are TGTGCCATCAGGGGGGGGCAGGCAGTCTCACCCCTCCACTTT.